This T cell receptor (beta chain) was captured by sequencing in a study of T-cell memory formation after mild COVID-19. About the research overall: TCR clusters mostly belonged to single donors.

TCRdb called the 5' RACE reads again in MiXCR, with one record for every CDR3 protein. The sample lists around 50,000 distinct CDR3 sequences, less than 15% seen once, with more than 20% in the top ten. Trimming stripped 3 bases from V and 6 bases from J, with 11 bases between. The CDR3 extends over 14 amino acids. Germline V CDR1 and CDR2: KGHDR, SFDVKD. General study findings and limits: CD4+ clones that contracted lay mainly in CM and EM; CD8+ ones lay in EMRA.

This clonotype was found a few times. Antigen specificity is unknown. The chain is built from TRBV24-1 and TRBJ2-1, with unresolved D. The sample was PBMCs or a T cell subset sorted from them (not recorded which). This receptor was obtained from a man between 18 and 29 years old who had mild COVID-19 (a few samples of this study predate the infection). Cell type and time point are not known. Here the CDR3 reads CATSDTRSGNEQFF. The CDR3 region has the DNA TGTGCCACCAGTGATACCAGGTCGGGCAATGAGCAGTTCTTC.